These 15 T cell receptor beta chains came from one sample sequenced in a study of blood T cells in healthy people across ages. With a J-beta primer mix and a sample-barcoded 5' primer, a second PCR ran roughly 6 to 11 cycles. A single record per CDR3 protein comes from TCRdb applying MiXCR to the 5' RACE reads. The sample has about 830,000 distinct CDR3 sequences, around 62% seen once. The sequenced material came from blood. Receptor source: a man aged 25-45 years in good health.

The chain uses TRBV9 and TRBJ1-1; D is uncertain. V lost 0 bases, J lost 5 bases, and 14 bases lay in between. Germline V gene sequence: CDR1 SGDLS, CDR2 YYNGEE. The CDR3 sequence is 15 residues long. This chain's CDR3 is CASSVDGEGGTEAFF. The CDR3 region has the DNA TGTGCCAGCAGCGTAGACGGGGAAGGAGGGACTGAAGCTTTCTTT.

The V gene is TRBV12-3 or TRBV12-4, the J gene TRBJ2-1, with 9 nucleotides matching TRBD2. The junction had 5 bases not matched to a gene; V was cut back by 6 bases and J by 8 bases. CDR3 size: 13 residues. CDR3 region: CASRAGGPDEQFF. The CDR3 coding sequence is TGTGCCAGCAGGGCGGGGGGGCCAGATGAGCAGTTCTTC.

The chain carries TRBV7-9 and TRBJ2-1; D not certain. V lost 1 base to trimming and J lost 12 bases, with 10 bases between them. The germline CDR1 and CDR2 sequences are SEHNR and FQNEAQ (reference sequence). There are 12 residues in the CDR3. The CDR3 loop reads CASSLGSVRQFF. In nucleotides, the CDR3 is TGTGCCAGCAGCTTAGGCTCGGTTCGGCAGTTCTTC.

V is TRBV5-6 and J is TRBJ2-7; tentative D call: TRBD1 (6 bases). Looked up from germline, CDR1 is SGHDT and CDR2 is YYEEEE. Trimming took off 3 bases at V and 5 bases at J, with 12 bases between the two ends. This CDR3 is built from 13 residues. Written as DNA, the CDR3 is TGTGCCAGCAGCTGGGATACAGGGAACGAGCAGTACTTC. Amino acids: CASSWDTGNEQYF. Looking up the rest from reference TRBV5-6 and TRBJ2-7 gives the full variable domain: DAGVTQSPTHLIKTRGQQVTLRCSPKSGHDTVSWYQQALGQGPQFIFQYYEEEERQRGNFPDRFSGHQFPNYSSELNVNALLLGDSALYLCASSWDTGNEQYFGPGTRLTVT.

This clonotype was detected only a few times. This chain joins TRBV12-3 or TRBV12-4 and TRBJ2-3; D remains ambiguous. This CDR3 contains 14 residues. The ends were cut back, 1 base at V and 4 bases at J, with 9 bases in the middle. CDR3 in amino acids: CASSLGVSADTQYF. The CDR3 region has the DNA TGTGCCAGCAGTTTAGGAGTGAGCGCAGATACGCAGTATTTT.

This chain joins TRBV12-3 or TRBV12-4 and TRBJ2-7, with D perhaps assigned TRBD1 or TRBD2 (6 bases each). V was pared by 3 bases and J by 3 bases, with 12 bases between. The CDR3 runs to 14 residues. CDR3 loop: CASSFNGGNYEQYF. The CDR3 bases are TGTGCCAGCAGTTTCAACGGGGGCAACTACGAGCAGTACTTC.

This clonotype was seen a few times. Here the CDR3 DNA reads TGTGCCAGCAGTTACTCCTCAGCAGATACGCAGTATTTT. Translation: CASSYSSADTQYF. The chain links TRBV6-2 or TRBV6-3 to TRBJ2-3, with D hard to call. The CDR3 totals 13 residues. From germline, CDR1 is MNHEY and CDR2 SVGEGT. V lost 0 bases and J 4 bases, leaving 5 bases between the germline ends.

This clonotype was seen a handful of times. The chain combines TRBV7-2 with TRBJ2-7; TRBD2 matches 8 bases. V lost 3 bases and J lost 6; bases outside the gene matches: 13. Germline values: CDR1 SGHTA, CDR2 FQGNSA. CDR3 length equals 16 residues. CDR3 nucleotides: TGTGCCAGCAGCTTCAGCGGGGGCCCCCGGGTGTCCGAGCAGTACTTC. Its translation: CASSFSGGPRVSEQYF. The entire variable domain, with the rest obtained from reference TRBV7-2 and TRBJ2-7, is as follows: GAGVSQSPSNKVTEKGKDVELRCDPISGHTALYWYRQSLGQGLEFLIYFQGNSAPDKSGLPSDRFSAERTGGSVSTLTIQRTQQEDSAVYLCASSFSGGPRVSEQYFGPGTRLTVT.

The chain recombines TRBV7-2 with TRBJ2-3; the D gene is possibly TRBD2 (6 bases). CDR1 SGHTA and CDR2 FQGNSA come from the germline V gene. The V end was cut by 1 base, the J end by 3 bases, with 8 bases between. The CDR3 is made up of 14 amino acids. CDR3 DNA sequence: TGTGCCAGCAGCTTAGGACTAGAGACAGATACGCAGTATTTT. Protein: CASSLGLETDTQYF.

This chain links TRBV27 with TRBJ1-2; TRBD1 is a possible D gene (6 bases). The CDR3 is 15 residues long. The V end lost 2 bases, the J end lost 0 bases, and 10 bases lay between the germline ends. CDR1 and CDR2 from the germline V gene are MNHEY and SMNVEV (reference sequence). In nucleotides, the CDR3 is TGTGCCAGCAGTTTAACAGGGATAGCTAACTATGGCTACACCTTC. Protein product: CASSLTGIANYGYTF.

Here the CDR3 reads CASSEARGFSYNEQYF. CDR3 DNA sequence: TGTGCCAGCAGTGAAGCGCGGGGCTTTTCCTACAATGAGCAGTACTTC. V usage is TRBV28 and J usage is TRBJ2-5; D possibly corresponds to TRBD2 (6 bases). CDR1 is MDHEN, CDR2 SYDVKM, per germline. V was pared by 5 bases and J by 11 bases, with 27 bases between. The CDR3 is 16 amino acids.

The V gene is TRBV20-1, the J gene TRBJ2-1; 9 bases are shared with TRBD2. The CDR3 has 16 residues. The germline CDR1 and CDR2 sequences are DFQATT and SNEGSKA (reference sequence). V was pared by 0 bases and J by 3 bases, with 6 bases of the junction left unmatched. The CDR3 DNA is TGCAGTGCTAGAGACCCCAGGACTAGCGTCTACAATGAGCAGTTCTTC. Translating gives CSARDPRTSVYNEQFF.

The chain joins TRBV9 to TRBJ2-1; 11 bases are shared with TRBD2. The germline CDR1 and CDR2 sequences are SGDLS and YYNGEE. Unmatched junction bases numbered 5, after V lost 0 bases and J lost 9 bases. The CDR3 runs 15 residues. The CDR3 region is CASSVVAGGPGEQFF. The CDR3 DNA follows: TGTGCCAGCAGCGTAGTAGCGGGGGGGCCAGGTGAGCAGTTCTTC.

V is TRBV7-3 and J is TRBJ2-6; D remains ambiguous. Germline CDR1 and CDR2: SGHTA and FQGTGA. The V end lost 5 bases, the J end lost 0 bases, and 14 bases lay between the germline ends. The CDR3 runs 17 residues. The CDR3 region is CASSGSPGNSGANVLTF. For the CDR3, the DNA is TGTGCCAGCAGCGGGTCCCCAGGCAACTCTGGGGCCAACGTCCTGACTTTC.

The chain is built from TRBV5-1 and TRBJ2-4, with a weak D call TRBD1 (5 bases). CDR1 and CDR2 from the germline V gene are SGHRS and YFSETQ. This CDR3 region has 14 residues. V lost 4 bases, J lost 8 bases, and 16 bases lay in between. CDR3 region: CASSPGQGWDIQYF. The CDR3 DNA reads TGCGCCAGCAGCCCCGGTCAGGGATGGGACATTCAGTACTTC.